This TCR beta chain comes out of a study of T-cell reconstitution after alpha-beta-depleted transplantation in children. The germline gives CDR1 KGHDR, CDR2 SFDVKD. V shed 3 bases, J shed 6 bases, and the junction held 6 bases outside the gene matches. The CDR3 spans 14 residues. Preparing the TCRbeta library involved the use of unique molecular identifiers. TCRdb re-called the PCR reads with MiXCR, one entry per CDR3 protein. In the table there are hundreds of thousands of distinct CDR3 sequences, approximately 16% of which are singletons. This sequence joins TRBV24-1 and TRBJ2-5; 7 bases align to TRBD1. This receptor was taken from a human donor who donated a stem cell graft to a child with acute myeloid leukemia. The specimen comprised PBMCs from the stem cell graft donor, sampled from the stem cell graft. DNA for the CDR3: TGTGCCACCAGTGATAATACAGGGGCACAGACCCAGTACTTC. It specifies CATSDNTGAQTQYF.